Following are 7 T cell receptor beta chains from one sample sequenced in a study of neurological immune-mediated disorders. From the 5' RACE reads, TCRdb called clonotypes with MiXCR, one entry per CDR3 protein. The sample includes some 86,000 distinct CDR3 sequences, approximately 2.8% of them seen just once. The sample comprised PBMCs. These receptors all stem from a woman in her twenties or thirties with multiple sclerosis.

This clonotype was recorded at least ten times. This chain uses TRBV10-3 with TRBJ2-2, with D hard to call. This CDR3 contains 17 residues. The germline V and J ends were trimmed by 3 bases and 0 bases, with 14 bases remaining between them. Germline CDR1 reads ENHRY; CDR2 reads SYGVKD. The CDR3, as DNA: TGTGCCATCAGTGAATCACTGAGCGCGCCGAACACCGGGGAGCTGTTTTTT. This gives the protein CAISESLSAPNTGELFF.

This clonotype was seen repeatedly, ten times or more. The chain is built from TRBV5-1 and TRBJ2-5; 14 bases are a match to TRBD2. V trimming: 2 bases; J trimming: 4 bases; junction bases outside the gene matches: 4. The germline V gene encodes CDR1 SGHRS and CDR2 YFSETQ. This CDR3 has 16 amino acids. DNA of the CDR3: TGCGCCAGCAGCTTCGGGACTAGCGGGAGCGGAGAGACCCAGTACTTC. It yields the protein CASSFGTSGSGETQYF.

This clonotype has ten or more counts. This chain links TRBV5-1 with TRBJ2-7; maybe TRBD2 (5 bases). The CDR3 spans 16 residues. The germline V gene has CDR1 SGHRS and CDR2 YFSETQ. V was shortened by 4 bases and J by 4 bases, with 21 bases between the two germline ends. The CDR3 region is CASSGIGERESYEQYF. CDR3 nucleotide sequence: TGCGCCAGCAGCGGAATTGGGGAGAGGGAGTCTTACGAGCAGTACTTC.

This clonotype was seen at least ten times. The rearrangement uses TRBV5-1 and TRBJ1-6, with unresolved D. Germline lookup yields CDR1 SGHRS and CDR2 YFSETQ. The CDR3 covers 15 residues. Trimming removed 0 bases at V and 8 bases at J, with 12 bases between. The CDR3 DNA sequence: TGCGCCAGCAGCTTGGTTGGTCCCGGGGATTCACCCCTCCACTTT. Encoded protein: CASSLVGPGDSPLHF.

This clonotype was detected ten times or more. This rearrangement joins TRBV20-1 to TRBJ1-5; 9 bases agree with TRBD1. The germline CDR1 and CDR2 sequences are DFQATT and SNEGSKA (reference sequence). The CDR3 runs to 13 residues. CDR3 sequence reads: CRTGGVGNQPQHF. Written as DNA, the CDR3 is TGCAGAACAGGGGGCGTTGGCAATCAGCCCCAGCATTTT.

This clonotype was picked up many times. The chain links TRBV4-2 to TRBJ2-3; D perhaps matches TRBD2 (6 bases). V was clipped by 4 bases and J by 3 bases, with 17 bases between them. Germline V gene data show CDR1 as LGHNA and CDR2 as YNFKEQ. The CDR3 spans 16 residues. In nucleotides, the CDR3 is TGTGCCAGCAGCCCCGGGGTCGGGACTGCTACAGATACGCAGTATTTT. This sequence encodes CASSPGVGTATDTQYF.

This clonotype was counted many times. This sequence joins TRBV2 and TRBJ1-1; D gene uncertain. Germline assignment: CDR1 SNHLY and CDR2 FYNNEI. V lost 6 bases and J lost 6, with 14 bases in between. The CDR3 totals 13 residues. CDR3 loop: CASRGTLIAEAFF. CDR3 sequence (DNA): TGTGCCAGCAGGGGTACGTTGATTGCTGAAGCTTTCTTT.